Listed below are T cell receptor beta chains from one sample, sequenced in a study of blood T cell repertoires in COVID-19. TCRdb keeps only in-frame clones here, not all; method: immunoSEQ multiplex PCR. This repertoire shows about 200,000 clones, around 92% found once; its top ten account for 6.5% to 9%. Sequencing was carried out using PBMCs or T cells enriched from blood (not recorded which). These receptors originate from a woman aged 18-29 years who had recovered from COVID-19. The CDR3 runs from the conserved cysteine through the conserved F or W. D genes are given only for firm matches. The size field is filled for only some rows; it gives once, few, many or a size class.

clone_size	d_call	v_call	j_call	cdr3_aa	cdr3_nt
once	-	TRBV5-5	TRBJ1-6	CASNEGTTNSPLHF	TGTGCCAGCAACGAGGGAACAACCAATTCACCCCTCCACTTT
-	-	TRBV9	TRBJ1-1	CASSLYRNTEAFF	TGTGCCAGCAGTCTGTATAGGAACACTGAAGCTTTCTTT
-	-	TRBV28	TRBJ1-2	CASSFLIRHGDGYTF	TGTGCCAGCAGTTTTTTGATACGCCACGGGGATGGCTACACCTTC
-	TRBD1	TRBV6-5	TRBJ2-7	CASSPTGVDYEQYF	TGTGCCAGCAGTCCGACAGGGGTGGACTACGAGCAGTACTTC
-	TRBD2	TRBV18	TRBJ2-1	CASSRAGTSGESWYNEQFF	TGTGCCAGCTCACGGGCCGGGACTAGCGGGGAGTCGTGGTACAATGAGCAGTTCTTC
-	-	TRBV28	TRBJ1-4	CASSNQDPGSEKLFF	TGTGCCAGCAGTAACCAGGACCCGGGGAGTGAAAAACTGTTTTTT
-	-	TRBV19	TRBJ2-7	CASSKGGGDEQYF	TGTGCCAGTAGTAAAGGGGGTGGGGACGAGCAGTACTTC
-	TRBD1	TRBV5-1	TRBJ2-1	CASSLRKQGANEQFF	TGCGCCAGCAGCTTGCGGAAACAGGGGGCAAATGAGCAGTTCTTC
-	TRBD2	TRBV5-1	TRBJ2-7	CASSLGYTSGISEQYF	TGCGCCAGCAGCTTGGGTTATACTAGCGGCATTTCCGAGCAGTACTTC
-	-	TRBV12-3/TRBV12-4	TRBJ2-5	CASSFRETQYF	TGTGCCAGCAGTTTCCGAGAGACCCAGTACTTC
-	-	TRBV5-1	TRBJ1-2	CASSLPGAGGYTF	TGCGCCAGCAGCTTACCAGGGGCAGGAGGCTACACCTTC
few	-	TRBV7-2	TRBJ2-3	CASRLRQGGDTQYF	TGTGCCAGCAGACTCAGGCAGGGCGGAGATACGCAGTATTTT
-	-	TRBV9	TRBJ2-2	CASSVDVGATGELFF	TGTGCCAGCAGCGTAGATGTAGGGGCCACCGGGGAGCTGTTTTTT
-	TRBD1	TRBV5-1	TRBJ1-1	CASSLAGGNEAFF	TGCGCCAGCAGCTTGGCAGGGGGTAATGAAGCTTTCTTT
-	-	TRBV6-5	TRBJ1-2	CASSYSVTPRFNGYTF	TGTGCCAGCAGTTACTCGGTGACACCACGCTTTAATGGCTACACCTTC